This paragraph reports one TCR beta chain. Its matching antigen is unknown. This sample is part of a study of breast tumors, draining lymph nodes, adjacent tissues. General study findings and limits: Tumor TCR diversity was below lymph nodes but above nontumor tissue. Data only fit, rather than demonstrated, lymph node origin of most tumor T cells.

Trimming removed 5 bases from V and 5 bases from J, with 15 bases in between. The CDR3 runs 14 residues. Germline V gene data show CDR1 as ENHRY and CDR2 as SYGVKD. In TCRdb, the multiplex PCR reads were re-called with MiXCR into one record per CDR3 protein. The sample lists 50,000 to 75,000 distinct CDR3 sequences, around three fifths occurring once. What was sequenced was breast tumor tissue. The origin of this receptor is a female donor with breast cancer. Some clones in this sample may be carry-over from other donors' samples. This rearrangement joins TRBV10-3 to TRBJ2-5; the D gene could be TRBD1 or TRBD2 (5 bases each). The chain's CDR3 is CAISRDDLGETQYF. As DNA, the CDR3 is TGTGCCATCAGTAGGGACGACTTGGGGGAGACCCAGTACTTC.